The TCR beta chain under discussion was sequenced for a study of cytomegalovirus exposure and HLA in healthy donors. Study conclusions and caveats: Rarity marked most TCR sequences, yet some public TCRs occurred in many donors. A list of 164 TCR beta chains associated with cytomegalovirus was given. Presence/absence analyses treated sequencing depth as roughly uniform across donors.

The study ran its PCR with 60 Vbeta and 13 Jbeta primers. Assay used: immunoSEQ multiplex PCR; TCRdb lists only in-frame clones, some missing. This repertoire shows around 280,000 clones, approximately 90% found once; its top ten account for roughly 2.3%. CDR3 length equals 14 residues. Germline CDR1 is MNHEY and CDR2 is SVGAGI. V shed 5 bases and J shed 0 bases, with 10 bases lying between them. As to this clone: The antigen is not known.

This sequence was found in a woman between 18 and 30 years old in good health and CMV-seronegative. The chain combines TRBV6-5 with TRBJ1-2, with D possibly being TRBD1 (6 bases). The source material was PBMCs. The CDR3 bases are TGTGCCAGCAGTAGGGACATCTCTAACTATGGCTACACCTTC. Amino acids: CASSRDISNYGYTF.